The table lists the clone carrying this T cell receptor beta chain with a few counts. Its specificity is unknown. Sequenced with the Oncomine TCR Beta short-read assay was DNA taken from cultured CD4+ T cells. TCRdb reanalysed the PCR reads using MiXCR and keeps one entry per CDR3 protein. This table has roughly 11,000 distinct CDR3 sequences, about 38% appearing once. Sample treatment: approximately 11-day PBMC culture with coronavirus spike peptide pools or control peptides (ViraFEST assay). The sample belongs to a study of vaccination and CD4 T cells after COVID-19. Study background: Convalescent patients gave post-COVID blood a median about 100 days post-diagnosis, range 35 to 161.

CDR3 length equals 13 residues. Germline CDR1 LGHNA, CDR2 YSLEER. V gave up 4 bases and J gave up 5 bases, with 11 bases separating them. Sequencing was performed on CD4+ T cells from blood, cultured in vitro, taken after SARS-CoV-2 vaccination. This chain connects TRBV4-3 to TRBJ2-5, with a weak D call TRBD2 (5 bases). This TCR was recovered from a human donor who had recovered from COVID-19. The CDR3 is CASSPRVRETQYF. CDR3 in DNA: TGCGCCAGCAGCCCGCGGGTTAGGGAGACCCAGTACTTC.